This is a list of T cell receptor beta chains from one sample in a study of spatial heterogeneity in lung cancer. Each CDR3 protein is one row after TCRdb ran MiXCR on the 5' RACE reads. Of 49,000 or so distinct CDR3 sequences detected, about an eighth appear once; the ten largest clones hold about 30%. The sample here was PBMCs, taken at follow-up. These receptor sequences come from a male donor with early-stage non-small cell lung cancer. The CDR3 runs from the conserved cysteine through the conserved F or W. D genes are given only for firm matches. Size values are once, few and many counts, or a class for expanded clones, and some rows have none.

j_call,v_call,clone_size,cdr3_length,d_call,cdr3_nt,cdr3_aa
TRBJ2-5,TRBV7-2,many,15,-,TGTGCCAGCAGCTTACAGAATTTTCCTCAAGAGACCCAGTACTTC,CASSLQNFPQETQYF
TRBJ2-7,TRBV30,few,16,TRBD2,TGTGCCTGGAGTCTGACTAGCGGGAGGAGGTCCTACGAGCAGTACTTC,CAWSLTSGRRSYEQYF
TRBJ1-2,TRBV7-2,many,12,-,TGTGCCAGCAGCTCGTTCAACTATGGCTACACCTTC,CASSSFNYGYTF
TRBJ1-5,TRBV6-6,many,13,-,TGTGCCAGCAGCCACTCTTTTAATCAGCCCCAGCATTTT,CASSHSFNQPQHF
TRBJ1-6,TRBV29-1,-,14,-,TGCAGCGTCCTACAGGGTCCGGCAAATTCACCCCTCCACTTT,CSVLQGPANSPLHF
TRBJ2-7,TRBV14,-,14,-,TGTGCCAGCAGCCTAGCGGACGGGCCCTACGAGCAGTACTTC,CASSLADGPYEQYF
TRBJ2-5,TRBV10-2,-,15,TRBD1,TGCGCCAGCAGCCGGGACAGCAGATTTAATGAGACCCAGTACTTC,CASSRDSRFNETQYF
TRBJ2-1,TRBV5-1,many,14,TRBD2,TGCGCCAGCAGCTCGGGACTAGCGGGAAATGAGCAGTTCTTC,CASSSGLAGNEQFF
TRBJ1-2,TRBV7-2,many,14,-,TGTGCCAGCAGCTTAGCGGGGGGAACCTATGGCTACACCTTC,CASSLAGGTYGYTF
TRBJ2-7,TRBV6-5,few,15,-,TGTGCCAGCAGTTACCTATCGGGCGATTCCTACGAGCAGTACTTC,CASSYLSGDSYEQYF
TRBJ2-7,TRBV7-2,-,16,-,TGTGCCAGCAGCTCGGCTGTATGGTCAGCGTCCTACGAGCAGTACTTC,CASSSAVWSASYEQYF
TRBJ2-5,TRBV6-2/TRBV6-3,-,15,-,TGTGCCAGCAGCCGAGCGGCACAACTTCAAGAGACCCAGTACTTC,CASSRAAQLQETQYF
TRBJ2-2,TRBV20-1,-,17,TRBD2,TGCAGTGCTAGAGATCCCGAGCGGGGGGTCTACACCGGGGAGCTGTTTTTT,CSARDPERGVYTGELFF
TRBJ1-1,TRBV18,many,15,-,TGTGCCAGCTCACCCAAGTTGGAGCGAAGGACTGAAGCTTTCTTT,CASSPKLERRTEAFF
TRBJ1-1,TRBV24-1,many,18,TRBD1,TGTGCCACCAGTGGTCCGGGACAGGGAGTTTTCTCGAACACTGAAGCTTTCTTT,CATSGPGQGVFSNTEAFF
TRBJ1-3,TRBV20-1,many,16,TRBD1,TGCAGTGCGACCCAAGGACAGGTGAACTCTGGAAACACCATATATTTT,CSATQGQVNSGNTIYF
TRBJ2-7,TRBV20-1,many,14,-,TGCAGTGCCCCCCCGGCTCCCCACTCCTACGAGCAGTACTTC,CSAPPAPHSYEQYF
TRBJ2-7,TRBV29-1,-,13,-,TGCAGCGGAACCGGGACGGACGCCTACGAGCAGTACTTC,CSGTGTDAYEQYF
TRBJ1-1,TRBV5-4,few,13,-,TGTGCCAGCAGTGTTGAACCAGGCTACGGAGCTTTCTTT,CASSVEPGYGAFF
TRBJ2-3,TRBV9,few,14,-,TGTGCCAGCAACTCGGGCGAAAGCACAGATACGCAGTATTTT,CASNSGESTDTQYF
TRBJ1-1,TRBV3-1,many,15,-,TGTGCCAGCAGCCCCTCGACATCACCCTCTGGTGAAGCTTTCTTT,CASSPSTSPSGEAFF
TRBJ2-7,TRBV2,many,12,-,TGTGCCAGCAGTGGCCCTACCTACGAGCAGTACTTC,CASSGPTYEQYF
TRBJ1-4,TRBV7-2,many,15,TRBD1,TGTGCCAGCAGCGGGACAGGGGGAACTAATGAAAAACTGTTTTTT,CASSGTGGTNEKLFF
TRBJ1-2,TRBV4-3,many,17,TRBD1,TGCGCCAGCAGCCAAGAAGGCCCCGGACAGGGAACATGGGGCTACACCTTC,CASSQEGPGQGTWGYTF
TRBJ2-1,TRBV5-5,many,18,TRBD2,TGTGCCAGCAGCCTCGATACTAGCGGGGGGCCCCCCTACAATGAGCAGTTCTTC,CASSLDTSGGPPYNEQFF
TRBJ1-1,TRBV7-9,-,16,TRBD1,TGTGCCAGCAGCCAGGGACAGGGGGATTTGCTTTCTGAAGCTTTCTTT,CASSQGQGDLLSEAFF
TRBJ2-3,TRBV12-3/TRBV12-4,few,14,TRBD2,TGTGCCAGCAGCGGACTAGCGGAGACAGATACGCAGTATTTT,CASSGLAETDTQYF
TRBJ2-7,TRBV6-2/TRBV6-3,many,12,-,TGTGCCAGCAGTCACCAGGGATACGAGCAGTACTTC,CASSHQGYEQYF
TRBJ2-1,TRBV7-3,many,12,-,TGTGCCAGCAGCTCACTAGGAGATGAGCAGTTCTTC,CASSSLGDEQFF
TRBJ2-2,TRBV20-1,-,16,-,TGCAGTGCTAGAGCCCCGGCAGGGTTGGGCACCGGGGAGCTGTTTTTT,CSARAPAGLGTGELFF
TRBJ2-3,TRBV10-3,many,14,-,TGTGCCATCAGTGAGCCCAGGGGAGCCGGCACGCAGTATTTT,CAISEPRGAGTQYF
TRBJ1-2,TRBV5-5,few,13,TRBD1,TGTGCCAGCAGCCGACAGGGAGACGATGGCTACACCTTC,CASSRQGDDGYTF